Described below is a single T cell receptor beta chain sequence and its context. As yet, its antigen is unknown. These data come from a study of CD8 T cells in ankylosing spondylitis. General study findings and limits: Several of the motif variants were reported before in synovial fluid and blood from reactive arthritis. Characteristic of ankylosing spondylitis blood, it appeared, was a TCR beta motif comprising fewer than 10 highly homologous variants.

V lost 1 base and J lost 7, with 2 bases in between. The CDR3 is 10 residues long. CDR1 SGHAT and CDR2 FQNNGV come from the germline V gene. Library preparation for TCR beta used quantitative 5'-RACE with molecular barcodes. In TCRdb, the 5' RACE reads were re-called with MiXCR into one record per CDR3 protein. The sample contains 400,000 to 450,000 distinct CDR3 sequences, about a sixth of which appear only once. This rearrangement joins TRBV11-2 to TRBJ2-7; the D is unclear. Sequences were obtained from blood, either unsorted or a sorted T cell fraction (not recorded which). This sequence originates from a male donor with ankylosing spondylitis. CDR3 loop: CASSLVEQYF. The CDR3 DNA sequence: TGTGCCAGCAGCTTAGTGGAGCAGTACTTC.